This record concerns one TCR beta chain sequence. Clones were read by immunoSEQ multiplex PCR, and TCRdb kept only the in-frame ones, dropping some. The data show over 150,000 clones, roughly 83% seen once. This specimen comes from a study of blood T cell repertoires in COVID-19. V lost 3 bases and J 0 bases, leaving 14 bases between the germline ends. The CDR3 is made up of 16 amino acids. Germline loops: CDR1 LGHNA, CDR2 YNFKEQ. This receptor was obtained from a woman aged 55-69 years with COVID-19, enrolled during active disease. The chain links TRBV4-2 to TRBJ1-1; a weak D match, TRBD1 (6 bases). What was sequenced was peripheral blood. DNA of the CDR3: TGTGCCAGCAGCCACCCCGCTGGGACACTGAACACTGAAGCTTTCTTT. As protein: CASSHPAGTLNTEAFF.